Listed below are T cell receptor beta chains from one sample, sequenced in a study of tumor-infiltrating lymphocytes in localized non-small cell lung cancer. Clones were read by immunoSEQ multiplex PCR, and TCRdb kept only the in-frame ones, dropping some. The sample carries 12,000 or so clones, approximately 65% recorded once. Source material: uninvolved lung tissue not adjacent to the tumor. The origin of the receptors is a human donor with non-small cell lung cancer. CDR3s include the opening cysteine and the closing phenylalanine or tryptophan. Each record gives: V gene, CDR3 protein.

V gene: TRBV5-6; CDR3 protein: CASSLYMEYGETQYF
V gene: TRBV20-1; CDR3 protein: CSAPREGGYTF
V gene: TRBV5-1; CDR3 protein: CASSPGGSGNTIYF
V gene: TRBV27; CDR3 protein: CASSSYGGQGNFNYGYTF
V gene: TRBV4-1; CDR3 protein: CASSQEGGNSNQPQHF
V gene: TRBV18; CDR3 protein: CASSPPGASGTYSYEQYF
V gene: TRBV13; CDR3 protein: CASSGRTAGNTIYF
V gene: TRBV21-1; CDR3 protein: CASSKNGTGRTYDTEAFF
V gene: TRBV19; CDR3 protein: CASSMGFGGQSFTGELFF
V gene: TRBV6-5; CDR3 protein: CASRTGTGLNTEAFF
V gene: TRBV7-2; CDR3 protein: CASSLELNEKLFF
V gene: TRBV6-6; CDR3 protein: CASSYPAKNIQYF
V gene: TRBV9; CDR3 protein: CASSYTAQTSATEAFF
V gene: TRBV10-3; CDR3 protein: CAISESRGRGFTGTQQFF
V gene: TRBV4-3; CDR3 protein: CASSQTLADTGELFF
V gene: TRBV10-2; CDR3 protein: CASRNEQFF
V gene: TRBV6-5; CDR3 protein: CASSYRREPPYNEQFF
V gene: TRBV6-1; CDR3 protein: CASSEDPGNGYTF
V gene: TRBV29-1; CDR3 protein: CSVDGQGKETQYF
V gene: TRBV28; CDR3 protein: CASSRHLFEQYF
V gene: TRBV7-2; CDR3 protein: CASSLQGLDSGGYTF
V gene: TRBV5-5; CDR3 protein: CASSLARGVGYEQYF
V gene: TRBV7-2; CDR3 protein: CASSLASVWDEQYF
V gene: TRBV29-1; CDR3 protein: CSVRLAGGVGEQFF
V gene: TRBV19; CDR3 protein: CASSMGRGYQPQHF
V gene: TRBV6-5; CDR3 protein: CASSYNLKTEKYF
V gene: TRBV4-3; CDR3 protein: CASSQGIAGGRGDTQYF
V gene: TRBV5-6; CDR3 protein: CASSPLTGLNNSPLHF
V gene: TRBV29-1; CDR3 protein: CSVPAGTGRNEQFF
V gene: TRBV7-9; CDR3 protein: CASSRGQGSYNEQFF
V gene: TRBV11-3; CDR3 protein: CASSPGTSPTPTGELFF
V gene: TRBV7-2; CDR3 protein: CASSLAIYYEQYF
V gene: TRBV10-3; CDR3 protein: CATWTGEGFEKLFF
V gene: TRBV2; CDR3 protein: CASSSDRNTEAFF
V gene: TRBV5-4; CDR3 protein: CASSSGQGAGSYNEQFF
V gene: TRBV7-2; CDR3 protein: CASSLAKFDRGEGETQYF
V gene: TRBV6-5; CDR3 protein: CASRDGTEAFF
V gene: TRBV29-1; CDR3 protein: CSVSWGWSGVNTEAFF
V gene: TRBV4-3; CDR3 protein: CASSQGRVLQEQFF
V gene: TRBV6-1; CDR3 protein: CASTSQQGWQPQHF
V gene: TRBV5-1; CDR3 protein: CASSLTGGYEQYF